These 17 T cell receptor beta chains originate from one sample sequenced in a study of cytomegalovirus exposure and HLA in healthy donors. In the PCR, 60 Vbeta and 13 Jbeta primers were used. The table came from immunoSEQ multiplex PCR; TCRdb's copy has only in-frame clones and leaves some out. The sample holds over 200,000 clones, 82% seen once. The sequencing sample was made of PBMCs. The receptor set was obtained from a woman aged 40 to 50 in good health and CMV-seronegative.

The chain's CDR3 is CASTPSGQGANEQFF. In DNA form, the CDR3 reads TGTGCCAGCACCCCCTCGGGACAGGGGGCCAATGAGCAGTTCTTC. The rearrangement joins TRBV28 to TRBJ2-1, with TRBD1 matching over 12 bases. The CDR3 sequence is 15 residues long. Germline V gene sequence: CDR1 MDHEN, CDR2 SYDVKM. Trimming at V came to 7 bases and at J to 6 bases, leaving 7 bases not matched to a gene.

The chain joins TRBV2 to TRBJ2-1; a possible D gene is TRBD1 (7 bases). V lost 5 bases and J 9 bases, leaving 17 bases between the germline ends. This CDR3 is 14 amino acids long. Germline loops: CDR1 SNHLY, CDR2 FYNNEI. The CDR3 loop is CASSYRQGGTEQFF. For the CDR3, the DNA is TGTGCCAGCAGTTATCGTCAGGGGGGAACTGAGCAGTTCTTC.

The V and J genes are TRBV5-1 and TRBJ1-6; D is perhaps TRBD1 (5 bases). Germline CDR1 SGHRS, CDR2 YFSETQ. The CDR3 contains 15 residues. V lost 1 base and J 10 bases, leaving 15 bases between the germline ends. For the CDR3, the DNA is TGCGCCAGCAGCTTGTCCAGGGCTGCATCCTCACCCCTCCACTTT. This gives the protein CASSLSRAASSPLHF.

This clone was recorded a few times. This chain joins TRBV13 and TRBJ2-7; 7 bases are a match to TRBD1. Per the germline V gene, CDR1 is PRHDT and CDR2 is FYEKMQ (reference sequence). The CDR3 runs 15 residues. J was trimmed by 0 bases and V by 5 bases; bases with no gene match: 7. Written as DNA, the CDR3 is TGTGCCAGCAGCCACCGACAGGGTCTCTCCTACGAGCAGTACTTC. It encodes CASSHRQGLSYEQYF. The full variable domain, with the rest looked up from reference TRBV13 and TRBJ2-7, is AAGVIQSPRHLIKEKRETATLKCYPIPRHDTVYWYQQGPGQDPQFLISFYEKMQSDKGSIPDRFSAQQFSDYHSELNMSSLELGDSALYFCASSHRQGLSYEQYFGPGTRLTVT.

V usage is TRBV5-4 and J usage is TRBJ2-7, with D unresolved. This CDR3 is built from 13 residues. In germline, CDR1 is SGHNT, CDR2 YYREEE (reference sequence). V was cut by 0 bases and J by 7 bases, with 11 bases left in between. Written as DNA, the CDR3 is TGTGCCAGCAGCTTGGAAAGTTACGGGGAGCAGTACTTC. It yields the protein CASSLESYGEQYF.

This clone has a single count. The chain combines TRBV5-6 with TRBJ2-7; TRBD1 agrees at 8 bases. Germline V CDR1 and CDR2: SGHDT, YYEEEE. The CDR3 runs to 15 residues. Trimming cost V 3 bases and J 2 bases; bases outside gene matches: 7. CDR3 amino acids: CASSSRDRMTYEQYF. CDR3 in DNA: TGTGCCAGCAGCTCGCGGGACAGGATGACCTACGAGCAGTACTTC. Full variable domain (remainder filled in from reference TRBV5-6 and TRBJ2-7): DAGVTQSPTHLIKTRGQQVTLRCSPKSGHDTVSWYQQALGQGPQFIFQYYEEEERQRGNFPDRFSGHQFPNYSSELNVNALLLGDSALYLCASSSRDRMTYEQYFGPGTRLTVT.

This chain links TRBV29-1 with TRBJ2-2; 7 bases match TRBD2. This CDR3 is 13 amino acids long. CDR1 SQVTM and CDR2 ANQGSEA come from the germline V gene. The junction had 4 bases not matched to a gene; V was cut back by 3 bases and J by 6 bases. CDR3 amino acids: CSVEGGFAGELFF. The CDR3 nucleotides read TGCAGCGTTGAGGGGGGGTTCGCCGGGGAGCTGTTTTTT.

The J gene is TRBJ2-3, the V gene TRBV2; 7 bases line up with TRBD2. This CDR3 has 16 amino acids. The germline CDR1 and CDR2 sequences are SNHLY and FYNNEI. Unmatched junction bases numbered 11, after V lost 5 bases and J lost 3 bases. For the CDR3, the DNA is TGTGCCAGCAGTATCCCGGCTTTACTAGCGACAGATACGCAGTATTTT. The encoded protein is CASSIPALLATDTQYF.

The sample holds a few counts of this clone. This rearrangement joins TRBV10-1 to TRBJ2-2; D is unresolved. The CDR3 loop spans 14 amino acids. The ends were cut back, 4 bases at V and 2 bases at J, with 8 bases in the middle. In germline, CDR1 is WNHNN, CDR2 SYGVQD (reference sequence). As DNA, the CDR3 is TGCGCCAGCAGTGCAAACTATAACACCGGGGAGCTGTTTTTT. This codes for CASSANYNTGELFF.

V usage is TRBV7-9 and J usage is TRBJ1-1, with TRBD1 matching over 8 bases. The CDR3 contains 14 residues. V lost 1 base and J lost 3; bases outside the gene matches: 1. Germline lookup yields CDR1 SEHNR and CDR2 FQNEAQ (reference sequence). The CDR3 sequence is CASSLGQGYTEAFF. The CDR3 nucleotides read TGTGCCAGCAGCTTAGGACAGGGGTACACTGAAGCTTTCTTT.

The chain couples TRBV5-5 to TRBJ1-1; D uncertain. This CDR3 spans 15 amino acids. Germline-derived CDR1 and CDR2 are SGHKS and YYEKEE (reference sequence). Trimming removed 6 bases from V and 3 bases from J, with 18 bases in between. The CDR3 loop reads CASTLGHAMDTEAFF. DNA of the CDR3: TGTGCCAGCACCCTAGGTCACGCCATGGACACTGAAGCTTTCTTT.

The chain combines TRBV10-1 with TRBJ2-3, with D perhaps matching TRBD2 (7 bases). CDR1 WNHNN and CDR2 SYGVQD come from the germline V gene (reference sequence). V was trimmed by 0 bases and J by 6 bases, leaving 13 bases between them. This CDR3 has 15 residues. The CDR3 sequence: CASSESAGAADTQYF. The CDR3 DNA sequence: TGCGCCAGCAGTGAGTCGGCGGGGGCGGCTGATACGCAGTATTTT.

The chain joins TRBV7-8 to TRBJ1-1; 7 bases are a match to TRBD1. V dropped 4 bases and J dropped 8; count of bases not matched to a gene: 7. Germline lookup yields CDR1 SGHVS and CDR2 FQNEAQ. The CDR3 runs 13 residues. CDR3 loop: CASSWGMTGEAFF. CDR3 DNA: TGTGCCAGCAGCTGGGGTATGACAGGGGAAGCTTTCTTT.

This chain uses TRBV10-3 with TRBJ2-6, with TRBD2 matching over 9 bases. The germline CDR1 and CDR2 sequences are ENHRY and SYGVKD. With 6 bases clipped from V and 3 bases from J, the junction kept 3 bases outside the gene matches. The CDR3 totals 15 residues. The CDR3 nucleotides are TGTGCCATCAGCGGGACTAGCAGTGGGGCCAACGTCCTGACTTTC. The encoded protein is CAISGTSSGANVLTF.

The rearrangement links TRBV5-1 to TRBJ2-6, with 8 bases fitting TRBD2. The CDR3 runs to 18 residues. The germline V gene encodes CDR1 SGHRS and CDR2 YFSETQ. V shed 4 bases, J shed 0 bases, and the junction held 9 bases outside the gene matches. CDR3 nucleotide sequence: TGCGCCAGCAGCCCAAGCGGGGGCTCCAGCTCTGGGGCCAACGTCCTGACTTTC. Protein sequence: CASSPSGGSSSGANVLTF.

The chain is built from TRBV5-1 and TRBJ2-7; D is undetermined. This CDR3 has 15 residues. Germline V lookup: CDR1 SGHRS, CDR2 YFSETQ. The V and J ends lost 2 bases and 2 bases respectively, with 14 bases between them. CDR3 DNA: TGCGCCAGCAGCTTCGAGGCCACGGATGCCTACGAGCAGTACTTC. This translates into CASSFEATDAYEQYF.

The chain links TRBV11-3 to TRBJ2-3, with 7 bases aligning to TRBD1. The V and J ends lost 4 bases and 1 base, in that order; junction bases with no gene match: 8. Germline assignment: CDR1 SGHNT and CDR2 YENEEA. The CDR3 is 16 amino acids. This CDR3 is CASSSRLTGGTDTQYF. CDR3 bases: TGTGCCAGCAGCTCCCGACTCACAGGGGGCACAGATACGCAGTATTTT.